Reported below is one T cell receptor (beta chain). Measured with immunoSEQ multiplex PCR; TCRdb has only the in-frame clones, and not every one. The sample lists approximately 390,000 clones; approximately 86% were seen once. The data belong to a study of blood T cell repertoires in COVID-19. Across the study: The United States, Italy and Spain provided the acute and convalescent COVID-19 samples. The cDNA or gDNA used as material had been derived from T cells, B-cell-depleted T cells, or PBMCs.

The study recruited people aged roughly 18 to 100 years across more than 20 US areas. The material sequenced was PBMCs or T cells enriched from blood (not recorded which). The source is a woman aged 40-49 years with acute COVID-19.

The CDR3 region is CASSLARLTGELFF. The CDR3 coding sequence is TGTGCCAGCAGCTTAGCACGGTTGACCGGGGAGCTGTTTTTT. The chain recombines TRBV7-9 with TRBJ2-2; D not certain. V dropped 0 bases and J dropped 5 bases, with 7 bases sitting between them. CDR3 length equals 14 residues. From germline, CDR1 is SEHNR and CDR2 FQNEAQ (reference sequence).